The clone carrying this TCR beta chain turned up a few times. Its antigen is unknown. The read halts 3 residues ahead of the CDR3 end, with the missing end drawn from the germline J gene. Reduced serum IgG, IgA and/or IgM plus specific antibody deficiency defined CVID. This specimen belongs to a study of T cell clonality in common variable immunodeficiency. Trimming cost V 2 bases and J 2 bases; bases outside gene matches: 3. The germline V gene encodes CDR1 SEHNR and CDR2 FQNEAQ (reference sequence). There are 14 residues in the CDR3. Assay: immunoSEQ multiplex PCR; the TCRdb copy retains only in-frame clones and omits some. This sample carries 40,000 or so clones and no singletons, and roughly 6% goes to the top ten. Points from the study as a whole: Fewer TCRbeta clones were shared among CVID subjects than controls. Common variable immunodeficiency TCR beta sequences reportedly had fewer deletions and N-nucleotide insertions.

The chain has TRBV7-9 and TRBJ2-7; TRBD1 matches at 7 bases. The sample comprised peripheral blood mononuclear cells. This receptor was identified in a human donor with common variable immunodeficiency. This CDR3 is CASSLNRGPYEQYF. CDR3 DNA (partial): TGTGCCAGCAGCTTAAACAGGGGACCCTACGAG.